This T cell receptor (beta chain) stems from a study of tumor and adjacent non-tumor tissue in lung cancer. Study as a whole: Samples averaged about 4.17 million productive TCRbeta reads each.

General observations from the study: Tumor tissue had significantly higher TCR diversity than normal lung. In normal lung, the top 100 clones were significantly more dominant than in tumor.

The CDR3 totals 14 residues. Germline V CDR1 and CDR2: MNHEY, SVGEGT. This sample's RNA came from whole unsorted tissue. More than 3 cm separated this lung sample from the edge of the tumor. A modified ARM-PCR protocol with three rounds of nested PCR amplified TCRbeta. MiXCR, applied by TCRdb to the multiplex PCR reads, yields one record per CDR3 protein. This sample has some 97,000 distinct CDR3 sequences, with over 55% found just once. A remark on this clonotype: Its antigen is still unknown. An end of the junction does not agree with germline; a read error may underlie this.

The chain has TRBV6-2 or TRBV6-3 and TRBJ1-1; maybe TRBD1 (5 bases). This TCR was recovered from a man aged 30-40 years with non-small cell lung cancer. The sequenced sample was distant non-tumor lung tissue. The CDR3 here is CATSRGRGNTEAFF. The CDR3 coding sequence is TGTGCCACCAGTCGGGGAAGGGGGAACACTGAAGCTTTCTTT.